This is a list of T cell receptor beta chains from one sample in a study of blood T cell repertoires in COVID-19. The assay was immunoSEQ multiplex PCR, and TCRdb's table has in-frame clones only and misses some. The sample contains roughly 300,000 clones, over 75% of which appear only once. Sample: PBMCs or T cells enriched from blood (not recorded which). The receptor set was obtained from a woman aged 25 to 39 who had recovered from COVID-19. The conserved cysteine and the conserved F or W are not part of the CDR3 here. Only part of the rows carry a size: once, few, many, or a class if the clone is expanded.

j_gene | v_gene | abundance | CDR3aa
TRBJ2-1 | TRBV15 | . | ATSVRGPPGYNEQF
TRBJ2-1 | TRBV29-1 | . | SVDPRPDTNEQF
TRBJ2-5 | TRBV21-1 | . | ASSPDQETQY
TRBJ2-7 | TRBV30 | . | AWSDRQGSTYEQY
TRBJ2-3 | TRBV5-1 | . | ASSSSTSTGWSTDTQY
TRBJ1-3 | TRBV15 | . | ATSRDNQGLGRNTIY
TRBJ1-1 | TRBV5-4 | . | ASSYTVDTEAF
TRBJ1-1 | TRBV10-2 | . | ASLYGPGTEAF
TRBJ2-1 | TRBV21-1 | . | ASSKVWTSGRGFSYNEQF
TRBJ2-3 | TRBV7-2 | . | ASSSTSASGRRDTQY
TRBJ2-1 | TRBV28 | . | ASSRAGELNEQF
TRBJ2-3 | TRBV19 | . | ASSIRTSGSTDTQY
TRBJ2-1 | TRBV6-1 | . | ASSVLANSGGQKQF
TRBJ2-3 | TRBV7-3 | . | ASSRGTRMDTDTQY
TRBJ1-4 | TRBV13 | . | ASSPGTGGTNEKLF
TRBJ1-1 | TRBV11-2 | . | ASSHWWTTNTEAF
TRBJ1-1 | TRBV27 | . | ASSLTAEGQGARNTEAF
TRBJ2-5 | TRBV4-1 | . | ASSQAGTSGETQY
TRBJ1-5 | TRBV1 | . | TSSSDGEDSNQPQH
TRBJ1-2 | TRBV7-3 | once | ASSPRQGSGYT
TRBJ2-1 | TRBV19 | . | ASSAGLAGYNEQF
TRBJ2-5 | TRBV30 | . | AWSRDFREAQY
TRBJ1-4 | TRBV28 | . | ASSPGQPEKLF
TRBJ2-1 | TRBV6-5 | . | ASRQGERPYNEQF
TRBJ2-1 | TRBV28 | . | ASSLAGAEYNEQF
TRBJ2-7 | TRBV6-6 | . | ASSAGTIYEQY
TRBJ2-6 | TRBV7-8 | . | ASRVTGTGISGANVLT
TRBJ2-5 | TRBV19 | . | ASSIKTPYRTQY
TRBJ1-4 | TRBV6-2/TRBV6-3 | . | ASSFFPSGAAKF
TRBJ2-2 | TRBV19 | once | ASSIGDRGVTGELF
TRBJ2-5 | TRBV5-6 | . | ASSWTGGKGETQY
TRBJ1-4 | TRBV4-3 | . | ASSQEKGRVEKLF
TRBJ1-2 | TRBV12-3/TRBV12-4 | once | ASSLTGFYGYT
TRBJ2-1 | TRBV5-1 | . | ASTVGGLYNEQF
TRBJ2-1 | TRBV9 | once | ASSVGGTSESNEQF